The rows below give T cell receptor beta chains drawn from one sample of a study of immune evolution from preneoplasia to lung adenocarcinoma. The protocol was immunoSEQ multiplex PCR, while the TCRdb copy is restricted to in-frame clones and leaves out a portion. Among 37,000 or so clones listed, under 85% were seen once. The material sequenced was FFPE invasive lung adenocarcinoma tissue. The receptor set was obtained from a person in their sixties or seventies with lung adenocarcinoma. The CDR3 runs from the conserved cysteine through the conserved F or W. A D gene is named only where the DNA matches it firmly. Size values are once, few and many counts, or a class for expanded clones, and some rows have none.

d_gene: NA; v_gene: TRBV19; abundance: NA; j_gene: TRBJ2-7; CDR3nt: TGTGCCAGTAGGCAGGGTGGCGAGCAGTACTTC; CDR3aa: CASRQGGEQYF
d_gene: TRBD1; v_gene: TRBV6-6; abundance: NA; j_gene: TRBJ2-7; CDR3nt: TGTGCCAGCAGCCGACTCCGGCGACAGGGGGGAGAGCAGTACTTC; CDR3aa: CASSRLRRQGGEQYF
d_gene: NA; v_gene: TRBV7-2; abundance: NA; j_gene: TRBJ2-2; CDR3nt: TGTGCCAGCAGCCTGCGATCCCCGAGGGACACCGGGGAGCTGTTTTTT; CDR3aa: CASSLRSPRDTGELFF
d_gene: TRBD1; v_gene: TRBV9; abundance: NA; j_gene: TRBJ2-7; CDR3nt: TGTGCCAGCAGCGTAGGGGACAGCATCTCCTACGAGCAGTACTTC; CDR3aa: CASSVGDSISYEQYF
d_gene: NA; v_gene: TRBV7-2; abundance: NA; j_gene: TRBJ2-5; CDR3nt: TGTGCCAGCAGCTCAACTCAGCGGGAGACCCAGTACTTC; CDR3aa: CASSSTQRETQYF
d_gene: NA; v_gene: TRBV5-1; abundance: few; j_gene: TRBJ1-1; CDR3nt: TGCGCCAGCAGCGGGACTACAGGGACTGAAGCTTTCTTT; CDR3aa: CASSGTTGTEAFF
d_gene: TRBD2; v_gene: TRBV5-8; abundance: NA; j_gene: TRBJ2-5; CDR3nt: TGTGCCAGCAGCCGAACTAGCGCCGCGCGGGGGACCCAGTACTTC; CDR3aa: CASSRTSAARGTQYF
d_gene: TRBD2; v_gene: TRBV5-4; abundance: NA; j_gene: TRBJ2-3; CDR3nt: TGTGCCAGCAGCTTCGGGACTAGCGGGAGAGTTCCAGATACGCAGTATTTT; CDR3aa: CASSFGTSGRVPDTQYF
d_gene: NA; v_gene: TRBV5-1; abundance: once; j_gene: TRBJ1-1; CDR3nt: TGCGCCAGCAGCTTGGGTAGTGCGGGTGAAGCTTTCTTT; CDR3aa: CASSLGSAGEAFF
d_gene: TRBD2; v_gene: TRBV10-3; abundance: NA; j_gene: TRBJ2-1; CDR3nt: TGTGCCATCAGTGAAGGAGCGGGAGTTCGAAATGAGCAGTTCTTC; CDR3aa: CAISEGAGVRNEQFF
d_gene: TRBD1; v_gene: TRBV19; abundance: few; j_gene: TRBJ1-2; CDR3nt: TGTGCCAGTAGTATTTTCGGACAGGCCTACTATGGCTACACCTTC; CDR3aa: CASSIFGQAYYGYTF
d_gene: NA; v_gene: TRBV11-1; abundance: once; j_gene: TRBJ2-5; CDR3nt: TGTGCCAGCAGCTTAGAAGCTGGCCAAGAGACCCAGTACTTC; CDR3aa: CASSLEAGQETQYF
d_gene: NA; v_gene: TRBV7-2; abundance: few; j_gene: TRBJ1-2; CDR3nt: TGTGCCAGCAGCCCGGACAGTAACTATGGCTACACCTTC; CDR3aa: CASSPDSNYGYTF
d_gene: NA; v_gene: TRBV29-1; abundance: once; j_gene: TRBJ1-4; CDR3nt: TGCAGCGTTGTCGAGCCTTCGGGTGAAAAACTGTTTTTT; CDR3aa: CSVVEPSGEKLFF
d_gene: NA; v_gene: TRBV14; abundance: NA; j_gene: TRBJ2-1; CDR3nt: TGTGCCAGCAGCCAAGTACTAGCTTCTGAGCAGTTCTTC; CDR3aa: CASSQVLASEQFF
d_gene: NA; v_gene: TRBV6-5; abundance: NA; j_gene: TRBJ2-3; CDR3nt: TGTGCCAGCCGGTCTAGCACAGATACGCAGTATTTT; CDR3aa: CASRSSTDTQYF
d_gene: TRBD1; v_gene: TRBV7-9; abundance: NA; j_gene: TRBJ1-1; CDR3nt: TGTGCCAGCAGCCTCGGACAGGGGGCGGACACTGAAGCTTTCTTT; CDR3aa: CASSLGQGADTEAFF
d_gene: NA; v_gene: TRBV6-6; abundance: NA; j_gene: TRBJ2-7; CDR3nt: TGTGCCAGCAGTTACTCATCGGGGATCTACGAGCAGTACTTC; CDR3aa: CASSYSSGIYEQYF
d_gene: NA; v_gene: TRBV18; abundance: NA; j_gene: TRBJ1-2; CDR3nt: TGTGCCAGCTCCCCCCCTGACACGACCGGGCGCTACACCTTC; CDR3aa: CASSPPDTTGRYTF
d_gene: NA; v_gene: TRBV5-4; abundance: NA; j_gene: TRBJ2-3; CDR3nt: TGTGCCAGCAGCTTGGGCCCTCAGATCACAGATACGCAGTATTTT; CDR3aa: CASSLGPQITDTQYF
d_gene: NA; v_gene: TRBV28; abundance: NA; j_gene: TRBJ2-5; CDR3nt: TGTGCCAGCAGTTCAACAATCAGGGGGGCCCAAGAGACCCAGTACTTC; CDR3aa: CASSSTIRGAQETQYF
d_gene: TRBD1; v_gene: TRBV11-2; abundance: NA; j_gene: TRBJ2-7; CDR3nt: TGTGCCAGCAGCCCCAACGCCGGGACAGGGGCAGTTGAGCAGTACTTC; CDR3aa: CASSPNAGTGAVEQYF
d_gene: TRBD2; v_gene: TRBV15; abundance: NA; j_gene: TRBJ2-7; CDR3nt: TGTGCCACCAGCACCGGCGGGAGCTCCTACGAGCAGTACTTC; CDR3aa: CATSTGGSSYEQYF
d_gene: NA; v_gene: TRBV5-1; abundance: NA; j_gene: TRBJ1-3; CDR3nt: TGCGCCAGCAACGGAGAGGGGGGAAACACCATATATTTT; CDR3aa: CASNGEGGNTIYF
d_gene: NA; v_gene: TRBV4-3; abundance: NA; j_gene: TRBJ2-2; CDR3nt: TGCGCCAGCAGGGGACTCCAAAACACCGGGGAGCTGTTTTTT; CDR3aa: CASRGLQNTGELFF
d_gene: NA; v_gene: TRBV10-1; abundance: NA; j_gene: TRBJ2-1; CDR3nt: TGCGCCAGCAGTGCGGGACCCTTCAATGAGCAGTTCTTC; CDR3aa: CASSAGPFNEQFF
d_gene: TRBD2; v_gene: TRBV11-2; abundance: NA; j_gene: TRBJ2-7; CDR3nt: TGTGCCAGTCGTCTGGGCAGCGGGAGGATCAGCTACGAGCAGTACTTC; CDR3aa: CASRLGSGRISYEQYF
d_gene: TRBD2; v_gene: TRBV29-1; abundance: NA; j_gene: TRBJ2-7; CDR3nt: TGCAGCGTTAAAACTAGCGCCTACGAGCAGTACTTC; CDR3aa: CSVKTSAYEQYF
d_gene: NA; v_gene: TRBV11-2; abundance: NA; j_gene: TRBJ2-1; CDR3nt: TGTGCCAGCAGCGTACGGGGTGAGCAGTTCTTC; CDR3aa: CASSVRGEQFF
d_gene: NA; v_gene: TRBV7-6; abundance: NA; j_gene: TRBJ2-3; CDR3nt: TGTGCCAGCAGCTTACAGGGAGGCACAGATACGCAGTATTTT; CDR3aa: CASSLQGGTDTQYF
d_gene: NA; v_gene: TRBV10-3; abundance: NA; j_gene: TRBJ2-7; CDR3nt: TGTGCCATCAGAAAAAGCTACGAGCAGTACTTC; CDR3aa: CAIRKSYEQYF
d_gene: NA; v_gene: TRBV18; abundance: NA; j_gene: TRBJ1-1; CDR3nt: TGTGCCAGCTCGGCGACAGGGAACACTGAAGCTTTCTTT; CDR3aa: CASSATGNTEAFF
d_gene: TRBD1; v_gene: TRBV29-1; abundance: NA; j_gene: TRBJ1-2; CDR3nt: TGCAGCATTCGACAGGGTGCGAGCTATGGCTACACCTTC; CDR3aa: CSIRQGASYGYTF